These T cell receptor beta chains were read from a single sample in a study of blood T cell repertoires in COVID-19. The table came from immunoSEQ multiplex PCR; TCRdb's copy has only in-frame clones and leaves some out. The sample contains roughly 20,000 clones, around nine tenths of which appear only once. The material sequenced was peripheral blood. Receptors originate from a woman older than 75 with active COVID-19. CDR3s include the opening cysteine and the closing phenylalanine or tryptophan. Each record gives: CDR3 DNA, CDR3 protein, J gene, clone size, D gene, V gene. The D gene is left open where the match is weak. Clone size, where shown, is once, few, many, or a class for clones that have expanded.

CDR3 DNA: TGTGCCAGCTCACCACTGGGACAGGAAAATCAGCCCCAGCATTTT; CDR3 protein: CASSPLGQENQPQHF; J gene: TRBJ1-5; clone size: -; D gene: TRBD1; V gene: TRBV18
CDR3 DNA: TGTGCCAGCAGCCCTGGGAGGGGGTACGAGCAGTACTTC; CDR3 protein: CASSPGRGYEQYF; J gene: TRBJ2-7; clone size: -; D gene: -; V gene: TRBV27
CDR3 DNA: TGCAGCGTAGACAGGGGTGGAAACATTCAGTACTTC; CDR3 protein: CSVDRGGNIQYF; J gene: TRBJ2-4; clone size: once; D gene: TRBD1; V gene: TRBV29-1
CDR3 DNA: TGTGCCAGCAATTCAGGGGGACAAGAGACCCAGTACTTC; CDR3 protein: CASNSGGQETQYF; J gene: TRBJ2-5; clone size: -; D gene: TRBD1; V gene: TRBV6-5
CDR3 DNA: TGTGCCTGGACAGGGGAGAGCTCCTATAATTCACCCCTCCACTTT; CDR3 protein: CAWTGESSYNSPLHF; J gene: TRBJ1-6; clone size: -; D gene: -; V gene: TRBV30
CDR3 DNA: TGTGCTAGCAGCACAGCCAGCTCTGGGGCCAACGTCCTGACTTTC; CDR3 protein: CASSTASSGANVLTF; J gene: TRBJ2-6; clone size: -; D gene: -; V gene: TRBV7-7
CDR3 DNA: TGTGCCAGCAGCTTAGAACCAGGGGGTACGCAGTATTTT; CDR3 protein: CASSLEPGGTQYF; J gene: TRBJ2-3; clone size: -; D gene: TRBD1; V gene: TRBV11-2
CDR3 DNA: TGTGCCAGCAGTGCCGGTTTGACAGATACGCAGTATTTT; CDR3 protein: CASSAGLTDTQYF; J gene: TRBJ2-3; clone size: -; D gene: -; V gene: TRBV2
CDR3 DNA: TGTGCCAGCAGCTTATCGGCCACGGGGAGAGAGACCCAGTACTTC; CDR3 protein: CASSLSATGRETQYF; J gene: TRBJ2-5; clone size: -; D gene: -; V gene: TRBV7-2
CDR3 DNA: TGTGCCAGCAGTTACGGCGGGGGGGCTGTAGATACGCAGTATTTT; CDR3 protein: CASSYGGGAVDTQYF; J gene: TRBJ2-3; clone size: -; D gene: TRBD2; V gene: TRBV6-5
CDR3 DNA: TGCGCCAGCAGCGAAGGACAGAGCTTTAACAATGAGCAGTTCTTC; CDR3 protein: CASSEGQSFNNEQFF; J gene: TRBJ2-1; clone size: -; D gene: -; V gene: TRBV5-1
CDR3 DNA: TGTGCCAGCAGTGAAACAGGGTTTCAGCCCCAGCATTTT; CDR3 protein: CASSETGFQPQHF; J gene: TRBJ1-5; clone size: -; D gene: -; V gene: TRBV2
CDR3 DNA: TGTGCCAGCAGCGTAGCTCAGGCAGGCTCTGGAAACACCATATATTTT; CDR3 protein: CASSVAQAGSGNTIYF; J gene: TRBJ1-3; clone size: -; D gene: -; V gene: TRBV9
CDR3 DNA: TGTGCCATCAGTGAAGAGCGGGGGGTTGCCGGGGAGCTGTTTTTT; CDR3 protein: CAISEERGVAGELFF; J gene: TRBJ2-2; clone size: -; D gene: TRBD2; V gene: TRBV10-3